Reported below is one T cell receptor beta chain. Donors were Caucasian adults residing in Nashville, Tennessee, USA. The sample originates from a study of shared clonotypes between healthy human individuals. Study-level background: Sampling drew on donors who were a couple of women and a few men aged 18 to 49.

The CDR3 is made up of 16 amino acids. V lost 0 bases to trimming and J lost 9 bases, with 19 bases between them. The germline V gene encodes CDR1 SGHRS and CDR2 YFSETQ. Deep was the level at which the assay was run. Every subset's genomic DNA went evenly onto several immunoSEQ plates. Produced via immunoSEQ multiplex PCR; TCRdb's table is partial and in-frame only. This sample carries roughly 95,000 clones, less than 60% of them seen once, and the ten largest clones take more than 13%. The sequence came from a woman in her thirties or forties in good health. Some clones in this sample may be carry-over from other donors' samples. Material for sequencing was PBMCs. The chain has TRBV5-1 and TRBJ2-1; possibly TRBD2 for D (6 bases). The CDR3 DNA reads as TGCGCCAGCAGCTTGGCCGCGGGATCCCTCACAACTGAGCAGTTCTTC. Encoded protein: CASSLAAGSLTTEQFF.